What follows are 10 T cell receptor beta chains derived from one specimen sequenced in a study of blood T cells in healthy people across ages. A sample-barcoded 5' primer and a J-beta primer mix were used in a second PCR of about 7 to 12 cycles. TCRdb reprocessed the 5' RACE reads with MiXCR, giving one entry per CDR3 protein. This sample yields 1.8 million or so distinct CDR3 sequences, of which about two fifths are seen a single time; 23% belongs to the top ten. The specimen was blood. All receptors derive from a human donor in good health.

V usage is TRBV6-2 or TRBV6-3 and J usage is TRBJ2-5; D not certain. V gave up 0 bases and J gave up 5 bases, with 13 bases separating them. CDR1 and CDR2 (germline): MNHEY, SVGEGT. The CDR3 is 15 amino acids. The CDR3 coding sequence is TGTGCCAGCAGTTACTCGTTCTCCCCTGGGGAGACCCAGTACTTC. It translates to CASSYSFSPGETQYF.

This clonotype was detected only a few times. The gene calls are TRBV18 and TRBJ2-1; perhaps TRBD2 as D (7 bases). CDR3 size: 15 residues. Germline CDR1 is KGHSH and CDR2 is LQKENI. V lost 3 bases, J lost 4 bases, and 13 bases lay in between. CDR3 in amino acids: CASSPRGRIYNEQFF. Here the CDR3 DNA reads TGTGCCAGCTCACCGCGGGGGCGTATATACAATGAGCAGTTCTTC.

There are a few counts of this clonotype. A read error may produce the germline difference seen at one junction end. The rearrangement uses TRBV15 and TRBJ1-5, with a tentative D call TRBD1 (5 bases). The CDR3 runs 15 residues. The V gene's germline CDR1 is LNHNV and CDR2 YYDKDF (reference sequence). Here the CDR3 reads CATSSGHSSDQPQHF. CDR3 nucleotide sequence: TGTGCCACCAGCAGCGGACATTCTAGCGATCAGCCCCAGCATTTT.

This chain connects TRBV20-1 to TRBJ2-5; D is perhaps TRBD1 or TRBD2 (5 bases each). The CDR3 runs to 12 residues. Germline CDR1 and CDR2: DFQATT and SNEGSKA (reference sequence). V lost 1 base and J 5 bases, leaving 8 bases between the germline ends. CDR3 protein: CSARVGTETQYF. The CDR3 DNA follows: TGCAGTGCTAGAGTGGGGACGGAGACCCAGTACTTC.

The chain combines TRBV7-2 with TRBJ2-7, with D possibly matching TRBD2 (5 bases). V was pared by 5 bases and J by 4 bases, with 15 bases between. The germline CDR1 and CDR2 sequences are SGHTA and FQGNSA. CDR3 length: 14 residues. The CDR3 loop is CASSQVNWEYEQYF. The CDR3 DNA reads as TGTGCCAGCAGCCAAGTAAATTGGGAGTACGAGCAGTACTTC.

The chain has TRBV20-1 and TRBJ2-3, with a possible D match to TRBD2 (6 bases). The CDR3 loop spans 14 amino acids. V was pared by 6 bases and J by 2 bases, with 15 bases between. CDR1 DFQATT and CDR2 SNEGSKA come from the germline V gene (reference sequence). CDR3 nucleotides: TGCAGTGCCCGGGACTTGGGGAACACAGATACGCAGTATTTT. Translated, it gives CSARDLGNTDTQYF.

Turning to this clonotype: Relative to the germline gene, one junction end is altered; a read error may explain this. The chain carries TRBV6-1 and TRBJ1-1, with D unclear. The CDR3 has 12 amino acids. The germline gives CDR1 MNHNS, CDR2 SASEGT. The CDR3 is CASAGDNTGAFF. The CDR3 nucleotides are TGTGCCAGCGCGGGAGACAACACTGGAGCTTTCTTT.

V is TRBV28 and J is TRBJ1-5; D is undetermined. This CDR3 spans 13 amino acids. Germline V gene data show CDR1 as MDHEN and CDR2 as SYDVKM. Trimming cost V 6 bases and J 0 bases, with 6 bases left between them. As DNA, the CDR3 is TGTGCCAGCAGGGCCTTTAGCAATCAGCCCCAGCATTTT. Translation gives CASRAFSNQPQHF.

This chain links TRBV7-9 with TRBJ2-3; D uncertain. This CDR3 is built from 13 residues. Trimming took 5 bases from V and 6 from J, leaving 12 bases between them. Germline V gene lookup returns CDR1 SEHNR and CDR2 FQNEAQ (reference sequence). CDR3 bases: TGTGCCAGCAGCCCCAACGACCGGGATACGCAGTATTTT. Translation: CASSPNDRDTQYF.

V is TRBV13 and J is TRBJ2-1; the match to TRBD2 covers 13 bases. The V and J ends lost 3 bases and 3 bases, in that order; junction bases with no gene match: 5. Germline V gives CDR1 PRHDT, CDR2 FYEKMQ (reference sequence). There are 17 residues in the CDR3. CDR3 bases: TGTGCCAGCAGCTTCCTGGGACTAGCGGGGCACTACAATGAGCAGTTCTTC. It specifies CASSFLGLAGHYNEQFF.